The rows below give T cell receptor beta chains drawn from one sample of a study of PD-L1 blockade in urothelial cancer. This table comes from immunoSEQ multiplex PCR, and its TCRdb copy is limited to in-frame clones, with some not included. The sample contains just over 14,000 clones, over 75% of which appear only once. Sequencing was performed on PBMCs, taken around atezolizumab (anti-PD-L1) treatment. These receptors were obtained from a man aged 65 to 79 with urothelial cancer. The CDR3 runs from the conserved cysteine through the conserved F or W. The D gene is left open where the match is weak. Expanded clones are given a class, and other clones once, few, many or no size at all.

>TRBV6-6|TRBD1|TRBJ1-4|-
CASSSGGGVEKLFF
TGTGCCAGCAGCTCAGGGGGCGGGGTTGAAAAACTGTTTTTT
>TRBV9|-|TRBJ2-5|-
CASSVGTLPAETQYF
TGTGCCAGCAGCGTAGGGACTCTCCCGGCAGAGACCCAGTACTTC
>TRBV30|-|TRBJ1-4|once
CAWSVGGLGEKLFF
TGTGCCTGGAGTGTAGGAGGCCTTGGGGAAAAACTGTTTTTT
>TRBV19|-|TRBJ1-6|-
CASSRSSYNSPLHF
TGTGCCAGTAGTCGGAGCTCCTATAATTCACCCCTCCACTTT
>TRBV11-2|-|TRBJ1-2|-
CASSTYHLGSRANYGYTF
TGTGCCAGCAGCACCTACCATTTAGGGAGTCGGGCTAACTATGGCTACACCTTC
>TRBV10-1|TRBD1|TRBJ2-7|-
CASSEEGTVEQYF
TGCGCCAGCAGTGAGGAAGGGACAGTCGAGCAGTACTTC
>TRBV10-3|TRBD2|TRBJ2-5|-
CAIRRGAGETQYF
TGTGCCATCAGGCGGGGGGCCGGGGAGACCCAGTACTTC
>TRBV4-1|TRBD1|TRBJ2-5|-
CASSHPTGGGGETQYF
TGCGCCAGCAGCCACCCGACAGGGGGCGGAGGGGAGACCCAGTACTTC
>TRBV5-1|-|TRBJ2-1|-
CASSFEHNEQFF
TGCGCCAGCAGCTTTGAGCACAATGAGCAGTTCTTC
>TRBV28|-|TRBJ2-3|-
CATNSYGESTQYF
TGTGCCACGAACTCCTACGGGGAATCTACGCAGTATTTT